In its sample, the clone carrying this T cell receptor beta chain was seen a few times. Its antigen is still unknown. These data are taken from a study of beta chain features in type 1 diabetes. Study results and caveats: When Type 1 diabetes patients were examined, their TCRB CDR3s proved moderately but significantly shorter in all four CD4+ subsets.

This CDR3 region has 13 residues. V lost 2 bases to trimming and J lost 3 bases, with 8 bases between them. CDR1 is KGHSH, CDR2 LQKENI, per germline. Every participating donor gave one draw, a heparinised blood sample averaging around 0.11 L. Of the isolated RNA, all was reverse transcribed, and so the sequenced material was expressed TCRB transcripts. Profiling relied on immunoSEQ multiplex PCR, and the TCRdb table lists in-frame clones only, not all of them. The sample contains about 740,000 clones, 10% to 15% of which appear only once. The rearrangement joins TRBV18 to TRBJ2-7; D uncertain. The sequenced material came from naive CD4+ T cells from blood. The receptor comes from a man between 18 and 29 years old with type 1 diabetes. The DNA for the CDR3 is TGTGCCAGCTCACCAACGAATATCTACGAGCAGTACTTC. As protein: CASSPTNIYEQYF.